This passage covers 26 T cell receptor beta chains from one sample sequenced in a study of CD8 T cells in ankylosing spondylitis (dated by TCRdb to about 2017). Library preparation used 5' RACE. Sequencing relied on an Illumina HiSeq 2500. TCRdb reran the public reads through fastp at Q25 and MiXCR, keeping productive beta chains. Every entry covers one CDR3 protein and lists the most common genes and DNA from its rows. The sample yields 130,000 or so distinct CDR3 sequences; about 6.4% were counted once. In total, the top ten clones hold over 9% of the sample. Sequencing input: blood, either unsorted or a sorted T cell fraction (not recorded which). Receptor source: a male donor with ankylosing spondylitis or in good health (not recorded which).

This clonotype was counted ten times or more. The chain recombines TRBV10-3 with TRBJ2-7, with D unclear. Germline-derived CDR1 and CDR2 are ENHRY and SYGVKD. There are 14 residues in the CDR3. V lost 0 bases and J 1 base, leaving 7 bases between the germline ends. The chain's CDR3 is CAISESGDSYEQYF. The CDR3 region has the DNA TGTGCCATCAGTGAGTCTGGGGATTCCTACGAGCAGTACTTC.

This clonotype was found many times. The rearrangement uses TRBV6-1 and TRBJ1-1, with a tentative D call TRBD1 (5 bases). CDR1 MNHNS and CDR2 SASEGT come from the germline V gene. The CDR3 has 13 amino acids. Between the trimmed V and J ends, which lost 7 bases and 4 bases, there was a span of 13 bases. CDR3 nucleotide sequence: TGTGCCAGCATTGTCGACAGCCGCACTGAAGCTTTCTTT. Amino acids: CASIVDSRTEAFF.

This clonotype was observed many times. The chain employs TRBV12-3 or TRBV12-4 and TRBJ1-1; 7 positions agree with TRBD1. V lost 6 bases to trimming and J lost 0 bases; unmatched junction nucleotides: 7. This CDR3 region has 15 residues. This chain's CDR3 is CASSRDSYMNTEAFF. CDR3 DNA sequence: TGTGCCAGCAGCAGGGACAGTTATATGAACACTGAAGCTTTCTTT.

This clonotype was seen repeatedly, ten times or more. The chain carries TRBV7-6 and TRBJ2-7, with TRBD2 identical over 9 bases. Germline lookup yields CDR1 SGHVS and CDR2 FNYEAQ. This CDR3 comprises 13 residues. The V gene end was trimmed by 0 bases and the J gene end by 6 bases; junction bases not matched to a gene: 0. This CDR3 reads CASSLAREGEQYF. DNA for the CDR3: TGTGCCAGCAGCTTAGCGCGGGAGGGCGAGCAGTACTTC.

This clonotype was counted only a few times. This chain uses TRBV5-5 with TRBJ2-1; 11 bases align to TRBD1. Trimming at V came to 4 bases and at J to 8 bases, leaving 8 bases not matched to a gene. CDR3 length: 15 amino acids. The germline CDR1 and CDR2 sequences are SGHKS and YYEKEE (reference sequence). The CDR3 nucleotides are TGTGCCAGCAGCCTCCGGGACAGGGGGACCCATGAGCAGTTCTTC. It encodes CASSLRDRGTHEQFF.

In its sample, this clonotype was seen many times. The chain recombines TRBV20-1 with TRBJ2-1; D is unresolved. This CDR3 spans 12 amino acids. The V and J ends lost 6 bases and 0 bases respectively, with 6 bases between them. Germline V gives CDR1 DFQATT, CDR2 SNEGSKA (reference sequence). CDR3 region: CSALGSYNEQFF. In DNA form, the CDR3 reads TGCAGTGCCCTCGGCTCCTACAATGAGCAGTTCTTC.

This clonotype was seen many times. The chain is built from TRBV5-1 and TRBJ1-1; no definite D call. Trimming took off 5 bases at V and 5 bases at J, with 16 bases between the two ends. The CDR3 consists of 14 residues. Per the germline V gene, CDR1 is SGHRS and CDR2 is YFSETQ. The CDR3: CASSHKGGSTEAFF. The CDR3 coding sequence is TGCGCCAGCAGTCACAAGGGCGGGTCTACTGAAGCTTTCTTT.

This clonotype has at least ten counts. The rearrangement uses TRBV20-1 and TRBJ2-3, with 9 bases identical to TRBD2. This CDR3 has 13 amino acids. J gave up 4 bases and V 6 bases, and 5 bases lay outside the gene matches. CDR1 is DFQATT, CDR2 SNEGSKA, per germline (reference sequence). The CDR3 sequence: CSAGSGGPDTQYF. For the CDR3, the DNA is TGCAGTGCCGGCAGCGGGGGGCCAGATACGCAGTATTTT.

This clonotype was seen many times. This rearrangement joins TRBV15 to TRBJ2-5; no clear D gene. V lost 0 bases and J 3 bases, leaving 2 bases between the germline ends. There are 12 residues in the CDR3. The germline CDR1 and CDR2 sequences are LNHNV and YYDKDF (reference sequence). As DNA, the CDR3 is TGTGCCACCAGCAGAGATAAAGAGACCCAGTACTTC. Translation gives CATSRDKETQYF.

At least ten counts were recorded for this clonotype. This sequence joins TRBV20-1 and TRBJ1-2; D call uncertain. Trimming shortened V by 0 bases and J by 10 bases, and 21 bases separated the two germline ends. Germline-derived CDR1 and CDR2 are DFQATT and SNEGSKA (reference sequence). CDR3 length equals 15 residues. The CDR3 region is CSARDGARTYKSYTF. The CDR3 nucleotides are TGCAGTGCTAGAGATGGCGCCCGGACCTACAAATCCTACACCTTC.

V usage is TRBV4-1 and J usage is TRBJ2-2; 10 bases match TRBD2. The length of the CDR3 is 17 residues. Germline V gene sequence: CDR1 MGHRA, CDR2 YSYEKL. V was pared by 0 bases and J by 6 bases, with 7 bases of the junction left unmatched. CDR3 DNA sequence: TGCGCCAGCAGCCAAGAACTAGCGGGGTCTGGAGCCGGGGAGCTGTTTTTT. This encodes CASSQELAGSGAGELFF.

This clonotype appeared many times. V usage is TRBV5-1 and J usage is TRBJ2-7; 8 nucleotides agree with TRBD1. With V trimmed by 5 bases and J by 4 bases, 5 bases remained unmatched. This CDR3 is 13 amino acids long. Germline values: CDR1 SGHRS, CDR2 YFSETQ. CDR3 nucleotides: TGCGCCAGCAGTCGACAGGGGCAGTACGAGCAGTACTTC. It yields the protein CASSRQGQYEQYF.

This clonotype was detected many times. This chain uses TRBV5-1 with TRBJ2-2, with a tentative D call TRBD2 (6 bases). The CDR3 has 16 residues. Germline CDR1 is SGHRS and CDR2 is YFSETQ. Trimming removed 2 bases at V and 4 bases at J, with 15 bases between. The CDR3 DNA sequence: TGCGCCAGCAGCTTTGGGTACCTCGGGGGCACCGGGGAGCTGTTTTTT. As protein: CASSFGYLGGTGELFF.

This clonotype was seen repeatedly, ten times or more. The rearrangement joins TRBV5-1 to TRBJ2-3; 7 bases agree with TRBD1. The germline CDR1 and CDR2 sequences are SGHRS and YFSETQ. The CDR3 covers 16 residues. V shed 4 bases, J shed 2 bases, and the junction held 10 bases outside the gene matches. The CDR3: CASSRTRGQTTDTQYF. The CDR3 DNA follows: TGCGCCAGCAGCCGCACCCGGGGACAGACCACAGATACGCAGTATTTT.

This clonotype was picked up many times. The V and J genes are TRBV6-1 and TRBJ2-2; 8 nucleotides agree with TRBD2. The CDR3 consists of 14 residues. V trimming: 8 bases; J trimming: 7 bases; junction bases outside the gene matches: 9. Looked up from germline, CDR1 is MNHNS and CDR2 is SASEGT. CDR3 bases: TGTGCCAGCGCAAGGGAGCTAGCGGGCGGGGAGCTGTTTTTT. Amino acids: CASARELAGGELFF.

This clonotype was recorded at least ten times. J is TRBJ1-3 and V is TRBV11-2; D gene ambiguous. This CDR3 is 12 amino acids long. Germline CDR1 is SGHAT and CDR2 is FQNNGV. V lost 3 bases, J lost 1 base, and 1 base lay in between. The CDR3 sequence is CASSFSGNTIYF. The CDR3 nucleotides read TGTGCCAGCAGCTTTTCTGGAAACACCATATATTTT.

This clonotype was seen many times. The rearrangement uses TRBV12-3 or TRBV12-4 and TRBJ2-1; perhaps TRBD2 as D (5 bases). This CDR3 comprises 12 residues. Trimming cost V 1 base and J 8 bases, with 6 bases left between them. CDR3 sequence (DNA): TGTGCCAGCAGTTTAGGAGGGTATGAGCAGTTCTTC. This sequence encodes CASSLGGYEQFF.

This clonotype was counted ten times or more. CDR3 in amino acids: CASSFGDVNTEAFF. CDR3 DNA sequence: TGCGCCAGCAGCTTCGGGGACGTCAACACTGAAGCTTTCTTT. The chain is built from TRBV5-1 and TRBJ1-1; tentative D call: TRBD1 (5 bases). From germline, CDR1 is SGHRS and CDR2 YFSETQ. The CDR3 is 14 residues long. V gave up 2 bases and J gave up 2 bases, with 10 bases separating them.

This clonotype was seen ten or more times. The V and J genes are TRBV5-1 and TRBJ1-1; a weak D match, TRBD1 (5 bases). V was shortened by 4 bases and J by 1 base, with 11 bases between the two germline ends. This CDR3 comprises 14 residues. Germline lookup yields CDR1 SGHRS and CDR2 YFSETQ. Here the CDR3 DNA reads TGCGCCAGCAGCATGGACGGACAGAACACTGAAGCTTTCTTT. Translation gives CASSMDGQNTEAFF.

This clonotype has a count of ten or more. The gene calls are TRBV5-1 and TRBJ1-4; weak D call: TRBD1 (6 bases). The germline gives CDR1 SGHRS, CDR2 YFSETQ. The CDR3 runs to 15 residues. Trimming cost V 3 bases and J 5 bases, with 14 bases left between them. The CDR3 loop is CASSSGVPGNEKLFF. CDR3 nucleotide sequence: TGCGCCAGCAGCTCAGGGGTCCCGGGCAATGAAAAACTGTTTTTT.

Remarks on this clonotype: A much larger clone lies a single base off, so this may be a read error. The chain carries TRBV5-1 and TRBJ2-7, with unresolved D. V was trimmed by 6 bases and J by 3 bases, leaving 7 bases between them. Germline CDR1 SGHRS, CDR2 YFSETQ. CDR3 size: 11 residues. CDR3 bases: TGCGCCAGCATGGCAGACTACGAGCAGTACTTC. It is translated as CASMADYEQYF.

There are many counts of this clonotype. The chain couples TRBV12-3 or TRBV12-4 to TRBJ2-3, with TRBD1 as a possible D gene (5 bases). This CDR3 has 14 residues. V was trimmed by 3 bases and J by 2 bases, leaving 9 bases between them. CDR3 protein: CASSLDKHTDTQYF. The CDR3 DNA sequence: TGTGCCAGCAGTTTGGACAAGCACACAGATACGCAGTATTTT.

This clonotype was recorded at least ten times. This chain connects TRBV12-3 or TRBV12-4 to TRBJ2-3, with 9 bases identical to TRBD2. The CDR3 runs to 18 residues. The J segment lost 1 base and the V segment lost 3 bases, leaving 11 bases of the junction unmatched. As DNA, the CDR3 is TGTGCCAGCAGTTTGTTTGGTAGCGGGAGCCCGGGCACAGATACGCAGTATTTT. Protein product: CASSLFGSGSPGTDTQYF.

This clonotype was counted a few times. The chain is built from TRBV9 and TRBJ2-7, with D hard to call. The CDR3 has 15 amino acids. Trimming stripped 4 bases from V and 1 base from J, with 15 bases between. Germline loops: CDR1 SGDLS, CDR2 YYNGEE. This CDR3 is CASSPTGGSSYEQYF. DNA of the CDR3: TGTGCCAGCAGCCCAACCGGTGGTAGTTCCTACGAGCAGTACTTC.

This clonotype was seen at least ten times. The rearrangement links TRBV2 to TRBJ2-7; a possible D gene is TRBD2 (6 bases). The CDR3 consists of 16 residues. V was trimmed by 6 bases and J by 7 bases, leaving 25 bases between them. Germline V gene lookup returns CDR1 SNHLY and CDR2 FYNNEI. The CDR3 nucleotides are TGTGCCAGCAGATTAGCCCCGGGAGCCCCTACGATAGAGCAGTACTTC. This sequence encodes CASRLAPGAPTIEQYF.

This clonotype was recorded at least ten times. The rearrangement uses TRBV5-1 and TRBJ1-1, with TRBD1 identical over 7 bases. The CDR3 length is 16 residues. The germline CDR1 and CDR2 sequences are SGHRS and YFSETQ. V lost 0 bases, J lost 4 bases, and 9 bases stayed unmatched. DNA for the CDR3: TGCGCCAGCAGCTTGGCACCCGGGACAGCAATCACTGAAGCTTTCTTT. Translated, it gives CASSLAPGTAITEAFF.